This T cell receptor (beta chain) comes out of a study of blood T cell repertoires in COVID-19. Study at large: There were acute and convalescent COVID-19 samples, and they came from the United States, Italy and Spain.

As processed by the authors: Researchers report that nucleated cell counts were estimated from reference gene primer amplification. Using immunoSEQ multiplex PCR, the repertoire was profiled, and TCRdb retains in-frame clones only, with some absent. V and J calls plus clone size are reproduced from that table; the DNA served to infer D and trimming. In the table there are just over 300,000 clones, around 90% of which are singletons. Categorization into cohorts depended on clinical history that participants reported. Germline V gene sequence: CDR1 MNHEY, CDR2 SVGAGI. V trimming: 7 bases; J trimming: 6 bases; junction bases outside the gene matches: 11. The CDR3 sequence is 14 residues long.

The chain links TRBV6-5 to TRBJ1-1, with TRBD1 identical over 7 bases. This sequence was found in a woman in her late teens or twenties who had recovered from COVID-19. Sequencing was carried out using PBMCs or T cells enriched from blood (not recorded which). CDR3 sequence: CASTSPGGRPEAFF. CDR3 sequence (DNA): TGTGCCAGCACCTCCCCAGGGGGGAGACCTGAAGCTTTCTTT.